This T cell receptor (beta chain) was found in a study of blood T cell repertoires in COVID-19. Study at large: The samples span acute and convalescent COVID-19 from the United States, Italy and Spain. In each case, the material was cDNA or gDNA derived from T cells, B-cell-depleted T cells, or PBMCs.

Per the original methods: Reference gene primer amplification in the assay estimated nucleated cell counts. Assay: immunoSEQ multiplex PCR; the TCRdb copy retains only in-frame clones and omits some. V, J and clone size reflect that table, while D and trimming were determined from the DNA. Of 190,000 or so clones in the sample, 70% to 90% were seen once. Material: peripheral blood. This clonotype originated in a man aged 35-49 years with active or convalescent COVID-19.

CDR3 residues: CSASPWTGRTEAFF. For the CDR3, the DNA is TGCAGTGCTAGTCCCTGGACAGGGCGCACTGAAGCTTTCTTT. The V call is TRBV20-1, the J call TRBJ1-1; 8 bases map to TRBD1. The CDR3 consists of 14 residues. J gave up 4 bases and V 3 bases, and 7 bases lay outside the gene matches. Germline V gives CDR1 DFQATT, CDR2 SNEGSKA (reference sequence).